This T cell receptor (beta chain) came from a study of post-analysis software for immune sequencing data. Germline assignment: CDR1 SNHLY and CDR2 FYNNEI. The V and J ends lost 5 bases and 3 bases respectively, with 8 bases between them. This CDR3 region has 13 residues. TCR beta cDNA libraries included unique molecular identifiers. From the PCR reads, TCRdb called clonotypes with MiXCR, one entry per CDR3 protein. The data hold roughly 600,000 distinct CDR3 sequences, with about 40% observed a single time. Study results and limitations: In patients, TRBV5-6, TRBV5-1 and TRBV20-1 belonged to roughly five TRBV segments found more frequently than in controls.

On this clonotype: Its antigen remains unknown.

The sequenced material came from blood. The V call is TRBV2, the J call TRBJ1-5; D unresolved. This clonotype originated in a girl aged 10 to 17 with multiple sclerosis. CDR3 protein: CASSMTYNQPQHF. The CDR3 DNA reads as TGTGCCAGCAGTATGACATACAATCAGCCCCAGCATTTT.